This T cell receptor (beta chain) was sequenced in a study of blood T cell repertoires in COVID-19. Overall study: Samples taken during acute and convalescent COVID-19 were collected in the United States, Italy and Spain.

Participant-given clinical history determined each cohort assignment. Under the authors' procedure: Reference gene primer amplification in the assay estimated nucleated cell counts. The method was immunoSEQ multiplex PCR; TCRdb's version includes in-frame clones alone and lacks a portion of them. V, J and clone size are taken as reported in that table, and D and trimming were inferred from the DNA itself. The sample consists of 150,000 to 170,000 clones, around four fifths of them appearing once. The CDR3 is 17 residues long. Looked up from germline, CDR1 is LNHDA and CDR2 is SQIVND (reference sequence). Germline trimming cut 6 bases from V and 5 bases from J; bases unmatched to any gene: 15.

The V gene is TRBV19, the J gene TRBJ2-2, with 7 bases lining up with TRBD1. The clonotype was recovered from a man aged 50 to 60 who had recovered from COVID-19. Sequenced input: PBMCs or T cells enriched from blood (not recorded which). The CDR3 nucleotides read TGTGCCAGTAGATCCCCCTGGGGACAGAAAGAAACCGGGGAGCTGTTTTTT. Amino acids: CASRSPWGQKETGELFF.